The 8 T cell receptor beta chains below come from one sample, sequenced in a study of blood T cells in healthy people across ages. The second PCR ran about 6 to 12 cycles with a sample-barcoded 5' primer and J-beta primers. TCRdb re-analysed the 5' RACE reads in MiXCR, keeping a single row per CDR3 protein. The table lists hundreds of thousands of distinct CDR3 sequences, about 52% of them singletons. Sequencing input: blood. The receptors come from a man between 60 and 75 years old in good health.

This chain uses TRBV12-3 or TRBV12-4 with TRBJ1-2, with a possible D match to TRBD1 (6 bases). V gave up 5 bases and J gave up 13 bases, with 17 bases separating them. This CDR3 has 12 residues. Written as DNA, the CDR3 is TGTGCCAGCAGTCCCACGGGGGCCCGGGTCACCTTC. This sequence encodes CASSPTGARVTF.

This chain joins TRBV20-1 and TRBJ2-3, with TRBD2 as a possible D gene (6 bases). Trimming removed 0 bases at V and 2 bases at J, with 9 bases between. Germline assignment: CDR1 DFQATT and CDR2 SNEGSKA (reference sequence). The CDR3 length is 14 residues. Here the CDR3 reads CSARDRGTTDTQYF. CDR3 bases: TGCAGTGCTAGAGATCGGGGGACCACAGATACGCAGTATTTT.

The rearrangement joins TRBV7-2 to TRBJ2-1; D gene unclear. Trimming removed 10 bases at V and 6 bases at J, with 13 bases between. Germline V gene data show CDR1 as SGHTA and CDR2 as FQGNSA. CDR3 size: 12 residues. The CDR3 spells CATRFGRNEQFF. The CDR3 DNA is TGTGCCACCCGGTTCGGGCGCAATGAGCAGTTCTTC. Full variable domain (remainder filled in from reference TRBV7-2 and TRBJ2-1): GAGVSQSPSNKVTEKGKDVELRCDPISGHTALYWYRQSLGQGLEFLIYFQGNSAPDKSGLPSDRFSAERTGGSVSTLTIQRTQQEDSAVYLCATRFGRNEQFFGPGTRLTVL.

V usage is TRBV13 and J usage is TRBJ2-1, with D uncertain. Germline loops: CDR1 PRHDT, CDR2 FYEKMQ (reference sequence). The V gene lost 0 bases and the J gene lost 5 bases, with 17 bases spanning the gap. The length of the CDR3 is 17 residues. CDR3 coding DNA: TGTGCCAGCAGCTTAGGCCTAATCTACTCACAAAACAATGAGCAGTTCTTC. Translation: CASSLGLIYSQNNEQFF.

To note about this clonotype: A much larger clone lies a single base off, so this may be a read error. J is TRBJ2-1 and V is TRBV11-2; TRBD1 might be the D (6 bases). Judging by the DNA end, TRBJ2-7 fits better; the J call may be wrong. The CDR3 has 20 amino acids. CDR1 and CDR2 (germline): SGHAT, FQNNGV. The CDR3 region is CASSLVLGAGSYSSYNEQYF. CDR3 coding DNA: TGTGCCAGCAGCTTAGTATTGGGGGCTGGCAGCTACAGCTCCTACAATGAGCAGTACTTC.

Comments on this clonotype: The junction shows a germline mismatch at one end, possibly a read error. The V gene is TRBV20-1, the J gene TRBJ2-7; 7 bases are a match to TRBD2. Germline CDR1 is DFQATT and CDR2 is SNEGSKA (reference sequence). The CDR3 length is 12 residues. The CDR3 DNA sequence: TGCAGTGCTTCAACTCCTGGGGGGGAGGCCCCCTTC. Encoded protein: CSASTPGGEAPF.

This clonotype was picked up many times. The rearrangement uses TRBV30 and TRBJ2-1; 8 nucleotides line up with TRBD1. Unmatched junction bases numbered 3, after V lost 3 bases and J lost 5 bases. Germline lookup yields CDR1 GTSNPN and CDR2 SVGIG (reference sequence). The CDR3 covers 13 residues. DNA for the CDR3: TGTGCCTGGAGCCACAGGGGGGACAATGAGCAGTTCTTC. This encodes CAWSHRGDNEQFF.

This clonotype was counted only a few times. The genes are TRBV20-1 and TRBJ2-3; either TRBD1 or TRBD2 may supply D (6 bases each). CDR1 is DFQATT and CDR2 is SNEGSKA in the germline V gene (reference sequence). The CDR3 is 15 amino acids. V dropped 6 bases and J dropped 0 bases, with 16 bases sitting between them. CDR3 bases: TGCAGTGCGGGGGGCCCTTTGGTGAGCACAGATACGCAGTATTTT. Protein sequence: CSAGGPLVSTDTQYF.